This T cell receptor beta chain was recorded in a study of monozygotic twins with inflammatory bowel disease. One entry per CDR3 protein, without DNA, is what TCRdb gives after re-calling the 5' RACE reads. This table lists some 170,000 distinct CDR3 sequences. Regarding the study as a whole: Especially with disease activity, IBD patients had fewer clonotypes in common with others than healthy twins did.

About this clonotype itself: Its antigen is still unknown.

Germline-derived CDR1 and CDR2 are LGHDT and YNNKEL (reference sequence). The length of the CDR3 is 15 residues. V is TRBV3-1 and J is TRBJ2-6. The clonotype was recovered from a human donor with ulcerative colitis or Crohn's disease, or a healthy co-twin of an affected twin (not recorded which). Sequenced input: blood. CDR3 residues: CASSQDSSGANVLTF.